One sample yielded the 27 T cell receptor beta chains listed below, sequenced in a study of PD-L1 blockade in urothelial cancer. The table came from immunoSEQ multiplex PCR; TCRdb's copy has only in-frame clones and leaves some out. The sample has 38,000 or so clones, about 85% seen once; the top ten hold approximately 2.4%. Specified time point: peripheral blood 6 weeks after treatment start. The sample here was PBMCs, taken around atezolizumab (anti-PD-L1) treatment. The receptors come from a man in his sixties or seventies with urothelial cancer.

DNA of the CDR3: TGTGCCAGCAGCGAAGATTTTTCTAGGGGTTTGACTGAAGCTTTCTTT. Protein: CASSEDFSRGLTEAFF. This sequence joins TRBV13 and TRBJ1-1, with D tentatively TRBD1 (5 bases). The V and J ends lost 5 bases and 5 bases respectively, with 21 bases between them. Per the germline V gene, CDR1 is PRHDT and CDR2 is FYEKMQ (reference sequence). CDR3 length equals 16 residues.

V and J are TRBV18 and TRBJ2-7, with D possibly matching TRBD2 (5 bases). With 5 bases removed from V and 0 bases from J, the gap between germline ends came to 11 bases. CDR1 and CDR2 (germline): KGHSH, LQKENI. This CDR3 is 14 amino acids long. The CDR3 region is CASSEGLSSYEQYF. CDR3 DNA: TGTGCCAGCTCAGAAGGACTGAGCTCCTACGAGCAGTACTTC.

V usage is TRBV7-9 and J usage is TRBJ2-7; a possible D gene is TRBD2 (5 bases). V was shortened by 1 base and J by 0 bases, with 10 bases between the two germline ends. The CDR3 length is 15 residues. In germline, CDR1 is SEHNR, CDR2 FQNEAQ (reference sequence). CDR3 sequence (DNA): TGTGCCAGCAGCTTAGGTCTAGCAGACTCCTACGAGCAGTACTTC. This gives the protein CASSLGLADSYEQYF.

This chain links TRBV30 with TRBJ2-1, with a possible D match to TRBD2 (6 bases). CDR3 length: 12 residues. Per the germline V gene, CDR1 is GTSNPN and CDR2 is SVGIG (reference sequence). The ends were cut back, 2 bases at V and 10 bases at J, with 12 bases in the middle. In DNA, the CDR3 is TGTGCCTGGAGTATTACTAGCCGAGAGCAGTTCTTC. Protein product: CAWSITSREQFF.

This clone has only one observation. The CDR3, as DNA: TGTGCCAGCAGCTACCGGGGAAGGATCCATGAGCAGTTCTTC. Protein: CASSYRGRIHEQFF. The chain employs TRBV5-6 and TRBJ2-1, with D possibly matching TRBD2 (5 bases). Trimming shortened V by 3 bases and J by 8 bases, and 15 bases separated the two germline ends. The CDR3 is 14 residues long. Germline assignment: CDR1 SGHDT and CDR2 YYEEEE. Drawing the rest from reference TRBV5-6 and TRBJ2-1, the complete variable domain is DAGVTQSPTHLIKTRGQQVTLRCSPKSGHDTVSWYQQALGQGPQFIFQYYEEEERQRGNFPDRFSGHQFPNYSSELNVNALLLGDSALYLCASSYRGRIHEQFFGPGTRLTVL.

The CDR3: CASSPRGSEGTEAFF. The CDR3 nucleotides read TGTGCCAGCTCACCACGGGGATCTGAGGGAACTGAAGCTTTCTTT. The chain joins TRBV18 to TRBJ1-1; D remains unclear. Germline lookup yields CDR1 KGHSH and CDR2 LQKENI. The ends were cut back, 1 base at V and 5 bases at J, with 14 bases in the middle. The CDR3 loop spans 15 amino acids.

The chain uses TRBV5-1 and TRBJ2-3; D is perhaps TRBD1 (5 bases). Between the trimmed V and J ends, which lost 1 base and 7 bases, there was a span of 10 bases. CDR1 SGHRS and CDR2 YFSETQ come from the germline V gene. The CDR3 spans 13 residues. This CDR3 reads CASSLQGMNTQYF. Written as DNA, the CDR3 is TGCGCCAGCAGCTTGCAGGGTATGAATACGCAGTATTTT.

This rearrangement joins TRBV5-1 to TRBJ2-1, with TRBD2 matching over 11 bases. Germline CDR1 is SGHRS and CDR2 is YFSETQ. The CDR3 spans 14 residues. The V and J ends lost 2 bases and 8 bases, in that order; junction bases with no gene match: 3. The chain's CDR3 is CASSFTSGSYEQFF. The CDR3 nucleotides are TGCGCCAGCAGCTTTACTAGCGGGAGCTATGAGCAGTTCTTC.

This chain uses TRBV30 with TRBJ2-2, with TRBD1 as a possible D gene (7 bases). Trimming removed 5 bases from V and 5 bases from J, with 12 bases in between. The CDR3 is made up of 13 amino acids. Germline values: CDR1 GTSNPN, CDR2 SVGIG (reference sequence). For the CDR3, the DNA is TGTGCCTGGGGCCCAGGGGGGACCGGGGAGCTGTTTTTT. As protein: CAWGPGGTGELFF.

This rearrangement joins TRBV27 to TRBJ2-7; D possibly corresponds to TRBD2 (6 bases). This CDR3 is 16 amino acids long. Between the trimmed V and J ends, which lost 5 bases and 0 bases, there was a span of 17 bases. Germline V gene lookup returns CDR1 MNHEY and CDR2 SMNVEV (reference sequence). The CDR3 spells CASSKDYSVTSYEQYF. The CDR3 region has the DNA TGTGCCAGCAGTAAGGACTATAGCGTGACCTCCTACGAGCAGTACTTC.

This clone occurred once. The chain couples TRBV7-2 to TRBJ2-5; TRBD2 aligns across 12 bases. V dropped 5 bases and J dropped 5; count of bases not matched to a gene: 9. This CDR3 has 16 residues. Germline-derived CDR1 and CDR2 are SGHTA and FQGNSA. This chain's CDR3 is CASSKYSSGREETQYF. CDR3 coding DNA: TGTGCCAGCAGCAAATACTCTAGCGGGAGGGAGGAGACCCAGTACTTC. Supplemented by reference TRBV7-2 and TRBJ2-5, the full variable domain reads GAGVSQSPSNKVTEKGKDVELRCDPISGHTALYWYRQSLGQGLEFLIYFQGNSAPDKSGLPSDRFSAERTGGSVSTLTIQRTQQEDSAVYLCASSKYSSGREETQYFGPGTRLLVL.

The rearrangement links TRBV9 to TRBJ2-1, with 7 bases that match TRBD2. The germline V gene encodes CDR1 SGDLS and CDR2 YYNGEE. Trimming removed 0 bases from V and 6 bases from J; junction bases left unmatched: 6. The CDR3 consists of 15 residues. The CDR3 here is CASSVVPTSANEQFF. The CDR3 DNA reads as TGTGCCAGCAGCGTAGTCCCCACTAGCGCCAATGAGCAGTTCTTC.

A few counts support this clone. The genes are TRBV5-1 and TRBJ2-3, with 10 bases matching TRBD2. This CDR3 region has 18 residues. Germline V gene data show CDR1 as SGHRS and CDR2 as YFSETQ. V dropped 0 bases and J dropped 0; count of bases not matched to a gene: 7. The CDR3 DNA reads as TGCGCCAGCAGCTTGGATCCTAGCGGGGGAACTAGCACAGATACGCAGTATTTT. Its translation: CASSLDPSGGTSTDTQYF.

The chain couples TRBV27 to TRBJ1-2, with TRBD1 matching 7 bases. This CDR3 is built from 14 residues. CDR1 is MNHEY and CDR2 is SMNVEV in the germline V gene (reference sequence). With V trimmed by 6 bases and J by 2 bases, 6 bases remained unmatched. The CDR3 coding sequence is TGTGCCAGCAGGAGACCGGGACAGAACTATGGCTACACCTTC. Encoded protein: CASRRPGQNYGYTF.

The chain employs TRBV4-2 and TRBJ2-1; TRBD2 aligns across 10 bases. The germline V gene has CDR1 LGHNA and CDR2 YNFKEQ. This CDR3 is 15 amino acids long. J lost 9 bases, V lost 8 bases, and 13 bases had no gene match. CDR3 in amino acids: CASGNIAGGKGEQFF. Written as DNA, the CDR3 is TGTGCCAGCGGTAATATAGCGGGAGGTAAGGGTGAGCAGTTCTTC.

The sample holds one count of this clone. The V and J genes are TRBV11-2 and TRBJ1-4, with no clear D. Between the trimmed V and J ends, which lost 8 bases and 0 bases, there was a span of 16 bases. The CDR3 extends over 16 amino acids. CDR1 SGHAT and CDR2 FQNNGV come from the germline V gene. The CDR3 loop is CASGPGTQTTNEKLFF. The CDR3 DNA reads TGTGCCAGCGGGCCGGGAACACAGACAACTAATGAAAAACTGTTTTTT.

The genes are TRBV9 and TRBJ2-3, with TRBD2 as a possible D gene (5 bases). Germline lookup yields CDR1 SGDLS and CDR2 YYNGEE. The CDR3 runs 14 residues. Trimming left V 2 bases short and J 5 bases short, with 12 bases between. CDR3 loop: CASSVGLEGDTQYF. Written as DNA, the CDR3 is TGTGCCAGCAGCGTGGGTCTAGAGGGAGATACGCAGTATTTT.

The genes are TRBV9 and TRBJ1-1, with no clear D. The germline CDR1 and CDR2 sequences are SGDLS and YYNGEE. V lost 0 bases to trimming and J lost 4 bases, with 10 bases between them. This CDR3 is 14 amino acids long. The CDR3 spells CASSVAGEGTEAFF. Here the CDR3 DNA reads TGTGCCAGCAGCGTAGCCGGGGAGGGCACTGAAGCTTTCTTT.

This clone was found once. CDR3: CASSQGETFVNEKLFF. The CDR3 region has the DNA TGCGCCAGCAGCCAAGGCGAAACCTTTGTTAATGAAAAACTGTTTTTT. V usage is TRBV4-1 and J usage is TRBJ1-4; no clear D gene. The CDR3 spans 16 residues. The germline gives CDR1 MGHRA, CDR2 YSYEKL. V was cut by 1 base and J by 4 bases, with 13 bases left in between.

The J gene is TRBJ1-1, the V gene TRBV5-1, with D possibly being TRBD1 (6 bases). The V gene's germline CDR1 is SGHRS and CDR2 YFSETQ. The CDR3 consists of 14 residues. V shed 3 bases and J shed 2 bases, with 11 bases lying between them. CDR3: CASSWKTGNTEAFF. The CDR3 nucleotides read TGCGCCAGCAGCTGGAAGACAGGAAACACTGAAGCTTTCTTT.

The V gene is TRBV18, the J gene TRBJ2-1; 9 positions match TRBD2. Per germline, CDR1 KGHSH and CDR2 LQKENI. Trimming at V came to 0 bases and at J to 6 bases, leaving 3 bases not matched to a gene. The CDR3 runs 15 residues. The CDR3 loop reads CASSPPTSGFNEQFF. DNA for the CDR3: TGTGCCAGCTCACCACCGACTAGCGGTTTCAATGAGCAGTTCTTC. The full variable domain, completed using reference TRBV18 and TRBJ2-1, is NAGVMQNPRHLVRRRGQEARLRCSPMKGHSHVYWYRQLPEEGLKFMVYLQKENIIDESGMPKERFSAEFPKEGPSILRIQQVVRGDSAAYFCASSPPTSGFNEQFFGPGTRLTVL.

This clone was detected once. The CDR3 here is CASVSTGVGEQYF. Here the CDR3 DNA reads TGTGCCAGCGTCTCGACAGGGGTGGGAGAGCAGTACTTC. This sequence joins TRBV2 and TRBJ2-7; 8 bases line up with TRBD1. This CDR3 contains 13 residues. CDR1 and CDR2 from the germline V gene are SNHLY and FYNNEI. Trimming removed 8 bases from V and 7 bases from J; junction bases left unmatched: 10.

This clone appeared a single time. One end of the junction does not line up with germline, which may come from a read error. The chain employs TRBV11-2 and TRBJ2-7; no reliable D call. The CDR3 is made up of 12 amino acids. Germline CDR1 is SGHAT and CDR2 is FQNNGV. The CDR3 loop is CASSSDSYGQYF. The DNA of the CDR3 is TGTGCCAGCAGCTCAGACTCGTACGGGCAGTACTTC. Full variable domain (missing parts from reference TRBV11-2 and TRBJ2-7): EAGVAQSPRYKIIEKRQSVAFWCNPISGHATLYWYQQILGQGPKLLIQFQNNGVVDDSQLPKDRFSAERLKGVDSTLKIQPAKLEDSAVYLCASSSDSYGQYFGPGTRLTVT.

J is TRBJ1-2 and V is TRBV6-5; D is undetermined. CDR3 length: 12 amino acids. V dropped 4 bases and J dropped 2 bases, with 5 bases sitting between them. Germline V gene data show CDR1 as MNHEY and CDR2 as SVGAGI. The CDR3 DNA sequence: TGTGCCAGCAGTTCTAACAACTATGGCTACACCTTC. It yields the protein CASSSNNYGYTF.

The chain carries TRBV30 and TRBJ1-2; weak D call: TRBD1 (6 bases). The V end was cut by 0 bases, the J end by 8 bases, with 19 bases between. The CDR3 has 15 amino acids. Germline loops: CDR1 GTSNPN, CDR2 SVGIG (reference sequence). The CDR3 here is CAWSVPGLGARGYTF. The DNA for the CDR3 is TGTGCCTGGAGTGTACCAGGATTGGGGGCGCGGGGCTACACCTTC.

CDR3 DNA sequence: TGTGCCAGTAGCCAAACCGGACTCTACGAGCAGTACTTC. Translated, it gives CASSQTGLYEQYF. The chain has TRBV19 and TRBJ2-7, with a weak D call TRBD2 (5 bases). Trimming cost V 6 bases and J 3 bases, with 12 bases left between them. The CDR3 runs 13 residues. Germline loops: CDR1 LNHDA, CDR2 SQIVND (reference sequence).

V is TRBV6-1 and J is TRBJ2-5, with 8 bases matching TRBD1. After removal of 2 bases from V and 2 bases from J, the junction contained 7 bases not matched to a gene. Germline lookup yields CDR1 MNHNS and CDR2 SASEGT. This CDR3 has 16 residues. The CDR3 loop is CASSEFQGARQETQYF. CDR3 bases: TGTGCCAGCAGTGAATTCCAGGGGGCGAGGCAAGAGACCCAGTACTTC.